The 18 T cell receptor beta chains listed next were all sequenced from one sample in a study of cytomegalovirus exposure and HLA in healthy donors. TCRdb keeps only in-frame clones here, not all; method: immunoSEQ multiplex PCR. The table includes 200,000 to 250,000 clones, around nine tenths detected once. The sequencing sample was made of PBMCs. The receptor set was obtained from a woman aged 18-29 years in good health and CMV-seronegative.

This chain links TRBV29-1 with TRBJ1-1, with D uncertain. Trimming pared 4 bases from V and 4 bases from J, leaving 19 bases between. The V gene's germline CDR1 is SQVTM and CDR2 ANQGSEA. The CDR3 covers 15 residues. CDR3 loop: CSVALARGPSTEAFF. CDR3 sequence (DNA): TGCAGCGTTGCTCTCGCGCGGGGTCCCAGCACTGAAGCTTTCTTT.

The chain combines TRBV5-1 with TRBJ2-6, with 9 bases aligning to TRBD1. Germline V CDR1 and CDR2: SGHRS, YFSETQ. Germline trimming cut 2 bases from V and 0 bases from J; bases unmatched to any gene: 6. This CDR3 contains 18 residues. In DNA, the CDR3 is TGCGCCAGCAGCTTCCGGGACAGGGAACACTCTGGGGCCAACGTCCTGACTTTC. Translating gives CASSFRDREHSGANVLTF. The complete variable domain, with remaining parts taken from reference TRBV5-1 and TRBJ2-6, reads KAGVTQTPRYLIKTRGQQVTLSCSPISGHRSVSWYQQTPGQGLQFLFEYFSETQRNKGNFPGRFSGRQFSNSRSEMNVSTLELGDSALYLCASSFRDREHSGANVLTFGAGSRLTVL.

The chain links TRBV7-9 to TRBJ2-1, with 11 bases that match TRBD2. The CDR3 is made up of 17 amino acids. Germline trimming cut 4 bases from V and 3 bases from J; bases unmatched to any gene: 8. Germline-derived CDR1 and CDR2 are SEHNR and FQNEAQ (reference sequence). The DNA of the CDR3 is TGTGCCAGCAGCTCGACACCACTAGCGGGAGTCTACAATGAGCAGTTCTTC. Protein product: CASSSTPLAGVYNEQFF.

The V and J genes are TRBV5-6 and TRBJ2-7; TRBD1 might be the D (6 bases). The V and J ends lost 7 bases and 5 bases respectively, with 19 bases between them. Germline-derived CDR1 and CDR2 are SGHDT and YYEEEE. The length of the CDR3 is 14 residues. The CDR3 spells CASRRDTDADEQYF. In DNA, the CDR3 is TGTGCCAGCCGCCGGGACACCGACGCGGACGAGCAGTACTTC.

This rearrangement joins TRBV28 to TRBJ1-2; 10 positions agree with TRBD1. Germline lookup yields CDR1 MDHEN and CDR2 SYDVKM. The CDR3 runs to 16 residues. J gave up 4 bases and V 2 bases, and 7 bases lay outside the gene matches. DNA for the CDR3: TGTGCCAGCAGTTTAGGCGGGACAGGGGAGGGCTATGGCTACACCTTC. It translates to CASSLGGTGEGYGYTF.

This rearrangement joins TRBV6-5 to TRBJ1-1; D not resolved. The CDR3 extends over 13 amino acids. CDR1 is MNHEY and CDR2 is SVGAGI in the germline V gene. The V gene lost 4 bases and the J gene lost 1 base, with 7 bases spanning the gap. CDR3 nucleotide sequence: TGTGCCAGCAGTTCAACGGGGAACACTGAAGCTTTCTTT. As protein: CASSSTGNTEAFF.

The rearrangement joins TRBV6-1 to TRBJ2-7; 8 nucleotides match TRBD2. Germline V gene sequence: CDR1 MNHNS, CDR2 SASEGT. The CDR3 contains 15 residues. After removal of 10 bases from V and 2 bases from J, the junction contained 13 bases not matched to a gene. CDR3: CANSPTGLGAYEQYF. In DNA form, the CDR3 reads TGTGCCAACTCCCCCACGGGACTAGGGGCCTACGAGCAGTACTTC.

The chain combines TRBV4-1 with TRBJ1-2, with TRBD1 matching 7 bases. The CDR3 loop spans 15 amino acids. With 3 bases clipped from V and 6 bases from J, the junction kept 10 bases outside the gene matches. In germline, CDR1 is MGHRA, CDR2 YSYEKL. CDR3 in DNA: TGCGCCAGCAGCCACTTGACAGGGCCTAGCGATGGCTACACCTTC. This gives the protein CASSHLTGPSDGYTF.

The V call is TRBV4-2, the J call TRBJ1-1, with D maybe TRBD1 (5 bases). The V gene's germline CDR1 is LGHNA and CDR2 YNFKEQ. This CDR3 spans 13 amino acids. Deletions cut 2 bases from V and 6 bases from J, with 10 bases between. In nucleotides, the CDR3 is TGTGCCAGCAGCCAAAGAGCGGGGGCTGAAGCTTTCTTT. Amino acid sequence: CASSQRAGAEAFF.

The V gene is TRBV9, the J gene TRBJ2-2; 8 nucleotides align to TRBD2. This CDR3 comprises 18 residues. V shed 0 bases and J 4 bases; nucleotides not matched to a gene: 11. Germline V lookup: CDR1 SGDLS, CDR2 YYNGEE. CDR3 nucleotide sequence: TGTGCCAGCAGCGTAGTTCCAGTACTAGCGGCCCGCACCGGGGAGCTGTTTTTT. As protein: CASSVVPVLAARTGELFF. Full variable domain (remainder filled in from reference TRBV9 and TRBJ2-2): DSGVTQTPKHLITATGQRVTLRCSPRSGDLSVYWYQQSLDQGLQFLIQYYNGEERAKGNILERFSAQQFPDLHSELNLSSLELGDSALYFCASSVVPVLAARTGELFFGEGSRLTVL.

This chain connects TRBV10-1 to TRBJ1-1; 9 bases agree with TRBD1. In germline, CDR1 is WNHNN, CDR2 SYGVQD (reference sequence). J gave up 5 bases and V 5 bases, and 6 bases lay outside the gene matches. There are 14 residues in the CDR3. CDR3 sequence (DNA): TGCGCCAGCAGTTGGGACAGGGTGAGAACTGAAGCTTTCTTT. It codes for CASSWDRVRTEAFF.

The V gene is TRBV21-1, the J gene TRBJ2-1; TRBD1 was called by the table and not checked on the DNA. TRBV21-1 is noted as a pseudogene. The CDR3 is made up of 16 amino acids. The DNA of the CDR3 is TGTGCCAGCAGCAAAGCAGGCAGGGGGTCCTACAATGAGCAGTTCTTC. Protein product: CASSKAGRGSYNEQFF.

The V call is TRBV30, the J call TRBJ2-7; 7 nucleotides agree with TRBD1. CDR3 length: 15 residues. CDR1 GTSNPN and CDR2 SVGIG come from the germline V gene (reference sequence). After removal of 1 base from V and 0 bases from J, the junction contained 6 bases not matched to a gene. The CDR3 loop is CAWSAFGQASYEQYF. The CDR3 bases are TGTGCCTGGAGTGCCTTCGGACAGGCCTCCTACGAGCAGTACTTC.

This clone has only one observation. The chain combines TRBV27 with TRBJ2-3; D is uncertain. The CDR3 spans 13 residues. CDR1 and CDR2 (germline): MNHEY, SMNVEV (reference sequence). Trimming stripped 4 bases from V and 2 bases from J, with 7 bases between. The CDR3 DNA follows: TGTGCCAGCAGTTCGCTATACACAGATACGCAGTATTTT. Translation: CASSSLYTDTQYF.

The chain carries TRBV2 and TRBJ2-7, with 11 bases matching TRBD2. The V and J ends lost 4 bases and 6 bases, in that order; junction bases with no gene match: 5. Germline V gene sequence: CDR1 SNHLY, CDR2 FYNNEI. The CDR3 is made up of 14 amino acids. The CDR3 DNA follows: TGTGCCAGCAGTGTACTAGCGGGAGTAGGCGAGCAGTACTTC. It is translated as CASSVLAGVGEQYF. Looking up the rest from reference TRBV2 and TRBJ2-7 gives the full variable domain: EPEVTQTPSHQVTQMGQEVILRCVPISNHLYFYWYRQILGQKVEFLVSFYNNEISEKSEIFDDQFSVERPDGSNFTLKIRSTKLEDSAMYFCASSVLAGVGEQYFGPGTRLTVT.

This rearrangement joins TRBV10-1 to TRBJ2-1; a possible D gene is TRBD2 (5 bases). CDR3 length: 14 amino acids. From germline, CDR1 is WNHNN and CDR2 SYGVQD (reference sequence). Trimming shortened V by 3 bases and J by 5 bases, and 11 bases separated the two germline ends. The CDR3 spells CASSDPGIDNEQFF. The DNA for the CDR3 is TGCGCCAGCAGTGACCCGGGAATCGACAATGAGCAGTTCTTC.

V and J are TRBV28 and TRBJ2-2; 8 nucleotides line up with TRBD2. V lost 3 bases and J lost 5; bases outside the gene matches: 5. The CDR3 contains 15 residues. CDR1 and CDR2 (germline): MDHEN, SYDVKM. The CDR3 sequence: CASSFMSGRTGELFF. DNA of the CDR3: TGTGCCAGCAGTTTCATGAGCGGGAGAACCGGGGAGCTGTTTTTT.

The DNA for the CDR3 is TGTGCCAGCAGTTACTTCACACTAGCGGGAGAGACCCAGTACTTC. It codes for CASSYFTLAGETQYF. V gene TRBV6-5 combines with J gene TRBJ2-5, with 9 bases matching TRBD2. The ends lost 1 base at V and 4 bases at J; junction bases unmatched: 4. This CDR3 region has 15 residues. CDR1 is MNHEY and CDR2 is SVGAGI in the germline V gene.